A single sample is the source of the 14 T cell receptor beta chains below, sequenced in a study of shared clonotypes between healthy human individuals. Data came from immunoSEQ multiplex PCR; TCRdb stores just in-frame clones and leaves some out. Of nearly 1 million clones in the sample, 60% to 85% are singletons; the top ten hold approximately 1.5%. Sequenced material: memory CD4+ T cells sorted from blood. Regarding subset: CD45RA-negative fraction. The receptors stem from a man younger than 35 in good health.

With respect to this clone: Other nucleotide sequences from this sample produce the same CDR3. This chain's CDR3 is CASSLSYEQYF. The CDR3 bases are TGTGCCAGCAGTCTCTCCTACGAGCAGTACTTC. This rearrangement joins TRBV2 to TRBJ2-7; no definite D call. The germline gives CDR1 SNHLY, CDR2 FYNNEI. CDR3 length equals 11 residues. Trimming took off 5 bases at V and 0 bases at J, with 2 bases between the two ends.

V gene TRBV30 combines with J gene TRBJ1-2; 8 bases fit TRBD1. V dropped 1 base and J dropped 8; count of bases not matched to a gene: 6. The CDR3 spans 13 residues. CDR1 and CDR2 from the germline V gene are GTSNPN and SVGIG (reference sequence). CDR3 loop: CAWSGQGAVGYTF. CDR3 coding DNA: TGTGCCTGGAGTGGTCAGGGGGCGGTAGGCTACACCTTC.

In regard to this clone: The junction and the germline gene differ at one end; a read error may be behind it. The chain has TRBV30 and TRBJ1-3; unclear D gene. The length of the CDR3 is 14 residues. Germline CDR1 GTSNPN, CDR2 SVGIG (reference sequence). In nucleotides, the CDR3 is TGTGCCTGGAGTGAACGGCTGAACACCGGGGAGCTGCTTTTT. It translates to CAWSERLNTGELLF.

The rearrangement joins TRBV14 to TRBJ2-3; D not resolved. Trimming stripped 4 bases from V and 4 bases from J, with 9 bases between. CDR1 SGHDN and CDR2 FVKESK come from the germline V gene. This CDR3 has 13 residues. The CDR3 is CASSLFSPDTQYF. The CDR3 DNA is TGTGCCAGCAGCCTATTCTCTCCAGATACGCAGTATTTT.

The chain carries TRBV5-1 and TRBJ2-2, with 8 bases fitting TRBD1. V trimming: 7 bases; J trimming: 0 bases; junction bases outside the gene matches: 5. Germline-derived CDR1 and CDR2 are SGHRS and YFSETQ. The CDR3 loop spans 15 amino acids. This chain's CDR3 is CASAPGGSNTGELFF. Here the CDR3 DNA reads TGCGCCAGCGCTCCAGGGGGCTCGAACACCGGGGAGCTGTTTTTT. The variable domain in full, completed from reference TRBV5-1 and TRBJ2-2, reads KAGVTQTPRYLIKTRGQQVTLSCSPISGHRSVSWYQQTPGQGLQFLFEYFSETQRNKGNFPGRFSGRQFSNSRSEMNVSTLELGDSALYLCASAPGGSNTGELFFGEGSRLTVL.

The chain carries TRBV29-1 and TRBJ2-7; weak D call: TRBD1 (5 bases). From germline, CDR1 is SQVTM and CDR2 ANQGSEA. The CDR3 sequence is 14 residues long. V was shortened by 4 bases and J by 5 bases, with 18 bases between the two germline ends. The CDR3, as DNA: TGCAGCGTTGCCACCTCCCTCCTGGGGCACGAGCAGTACTTC. The encoded protein is CSVATSLLGHEQYF.

This sequence joins TRBV5-6 and TRBJ2-7; D possibly corresponds to TRBD2 (6 bases). There are 15 residues in the CDR3. Germline V gene data show CDR1 as SGHDT and CDR2 as YYEEEE. Trimming left V 0 bases short and J 7 bases short, with 17 bases between. CDR3 residues: CASSLGALATGEQYF. For the CDR3, the DNA is TGTGCCAGCAGCTTGGGCGCTCTAGCGACGGGTGAGCAGTACTTC.

This clone was picked up one time. V is TRBV9 and J is TRBJ2-1; the D gene is possibly TRBD2 (5 bases). CDR3 size: 13 residues. From germline, CDR1 is SGDLS and CDR2 YYNGEE. V lost 4 bases to trimming and J lost 9 bases, with 14 bases between them. The CDR3 DNA reads as TGTGCCAGCAGCCCCGTGGAGGCGGGTGAGCAGTTCTTC. The encoded protein is CASSPVEAGEQFF.

V gene TRBV30 combines with J gene TRBJ2-7; 9 bases align to TRBD2. Trimming removed 7 bases from V and 5 bases from J; junction bases left unmatched: 9. The CDR3 extends over 13 amino acids. From germline, CDR1 is GTSNPN and CDR2 SVGIG (reference sequence). The CDR3: CASAHLAGNEQYF. In DNA, the CDR3 is TGTGCCTCGGCCCATCTAGCGGGAAACGAGCAGTACTTC.

This chain connects TRBV9 to TRBJ2-1; TRBD1 aligns across 8 bases. Germline lookup yields CDR1 SGDLS and CDR2 YYNGEE. Losses at the gene ends were 1 base for V and 8 bases for J; bases not matched to a gene: 8. The CDR3 is 15 residues long. DNA for the CDR3: TGTGCCAGCAGCGTACTCGGGCAGGGGGCAGATGAGCAGTTCTTC. Translated: CASSVLGQGADEQFF.

The chain recombines TRBV12-1 with TRBJ1-1. TRBV12-1 is reported as a pseudogene. This CDR3 is built from 15 residues. The CDR3 reads CASSPTQGRGTEAFF. The CDR3 DNA sequence: TGTGCCAGCAGCCCTACACAAGGGAGGGGGACTGAAGCTTTCTTT.

This clone occurred a few times. This CDR3 reads CASSASNGQPQHF. CDR3 DNA: TGTGCCAGCAGTGCCTCGAATGGTCAGCCCCAGCATTTT. The chain employs TRBV6-1 and TRBJ1-5; unclear D gene. Between the trimmed V and J ends, which lost 4 bases and 6 bases, there was a span of 10 bases. The CDR3 consists of 13 residues. Per the germline V gene, CDR1 is MNHNS and CDR2 is SASEGT.

This clone occurred a few times. The chain has TRBV6-5 and TRBJ2-3; TRBD1 is a possible D gene (5 bases). Germline assignment: CDR1 MNHEY and CDR2 SVGAGI. With 5 bases removed from V and 3 bases from J, the gap between germline ends came to 12 bases. The CDR3 spans 14 residues. The CDR3 loop reads CASSRRAGTDTQYF. The CDR3 region has the DNA TGTGCCAGCAGTCGCCGCGCAGGGACAGATACGCAGTATTTT.

Regarding this clone: In the same sample, other DNA sequences code for this CDR3. DNA of the CDR3: TGTGCCAGCAGCTCGGACAGGGGACCCTACGAGCAGTACTTC. Protein sequence: CASSSDRGPYEQYF. The V gene is TRBV7-2, the J gene TRBJ2-7; 9 bases are a match to TRBD1. CDR3 length: 14 residues. Germline V gene data show CDR1 as SGHTA and CDR2 as FQGNSA. Unmatched junction bases numbered 3, after V lost 4 bases and J lost 2 bases. Complete variable domain (other parts from reference TRBV7-2 and TRBJ2-7): GAGVSQSPSNKVTEKGKDVELRCDPISGHTALYWYRQSLGQGLEFLIYFQGNSAPDKSGLPSDRFSAERTGGSVSTLTIQRTQQEDSAVYLCASSSDRGPYEQYFGPGTRLTVT.